This T cell receptor (beta chain) was documented in a study of cytomegalovirus exposure and HLA in healthy donors. Whole-study findings and limits: A link between a missense DCLRE1C variant and TCR beta V- and J-gene trimming emerged from a later analysis. A later analysis reported that several of the most significant clusters appeared to be linked to common viral pathogens, among them Epstein-Barr virus. TRBV6-2, TRBV6-3 and some other V segments were excluded as indistinguishable.

The CDR3 spans 17 residues. This clone was counted only a few times. The antigen is unknown. Healthy bone marrow donors formed the donor group. The PCR employed 60 Vbeta primers together with 13 Jbeta primers. Here immunoSEQ multiplex PCR was the method, and the copy in TCRdb shows in-frame clones only, minus some. This table holds 110,000 to 150,000 clones, around 82% found once. The chain recombines TRBV21-1 with TRBJ2-1; TRBD1, the table's D call, was not compared with the DNA. TRBV21-1 is termed a pseudogene. The receptor was derived from a man between 18 and 29 years old in good health and CMV-seropositive. Sample: PBMCs. Here the CDR3 reads CASSTNHRDREFNEQFF. CDR3 nucleotide sequence: TGTGCCAGCAGCACCAACCACCGGGACAGGGAGTTCAATGAGCAGTTCTTC.